The 24 T cell receptor beta chains in this list originate from one sample, sequenced in a study of blood T cell repertoires in COVID-19. Clones were read by immunoSEQ multiplex PCR, and TCRdb kept only the in-frame ones, dropping some. Seen here are 160,000 or so clones, around 92% observed once, and the top ten hold about 3%. Sequencing was done on a sample of peripheral blood. These receptors all come from a man between 60 and 70 years old with acute or convalescent COVID-19.

The chain combines TRBV5-1 with TRBJ1-5; D is unresolved. The V gene lost 3 bases and the J gene lost 3 bases, with 13 bases spanning the gap. Germline V gives CDR1 SGHRS, CDR2 YFSETQ. The CDR3 spans 15 residues. The CDR3 loop reads CASSWDTGNNQPQHF. CDR3 bases: TGCGCCAGCAGCTGGGATACGGGGAACAATCAGCCCCAGCATTTT.

Comment on this clone: Distinct nucleotide sequences in the sample also encode this CDR3. The chain recombines TRBV9 with TRBJ1-1, with TRBD1 as a possible D gene (6 bases). With 0 bases removed from V and 3 bases from J, the gap between germline ends came to 6 bases. This CDR3 comprises 13 residues. Germline V lookup: CDR1 SGDLS, CDR2 YYNGEE. This CDR3 reads CASSVEGDTEAFF. DNA of the CDR3: TGTGCCAGCAGCGTAGAGGGGGACACTGAAGCTTTCTTT. The whole variable domain, remainder taken from reference TRBV9 and TRBJ1-1, is DSGVTQTPKHLITATGQRVTLRCSPRSGDLSVYWYQQSLDQGLQFLIQYYNGEERAKGNILERFSAQQFPDLHSELNLSSLELGDSALYFCASSVEGDTEAFFGQGTRLTVV.

A single count supports this clone. The chain joins TRBV5-8 to TRBJ1-5, with TRBD1 matching over 8 bases. Trimming at V came to 4 bases and at J to 2 bases, leaving 5 bases not matched to a gene. The CDR3 runs to 15 residues. CDR1 is SGHTS, CDR2 YDEGEE, per germline. Here the CDR3 reads CASSSGQGRNQPQHF. CDR3 sequence (DNA): TGTGCCAGCAGCAGCGGACAGGGTCGCAATCAGCCCCAGCATTTT. Full variable domain (outside the CDR3, taken from reference TRBV5-8 and TRBJ1-5): EAGVTQSPTHLIKTRGQQATLRCSPISGHTSVYWYQQALGLGLQFLLWYDEGEERNRGNFPPRFSGRQFPNYSSELNVNALELEDSALYLCASSSGQGRNQPQHFGDGTRLSIL.

This sequence joins TRBV5-4 and TRBJ1-2, with a tentative D call TRBD1 (5 bases). Germline CDR1 is SGHNT and CDR2 is YYREEE (reference sequence). The V end was cut by 2 bases, the J end by 4 bases, with 12 bases between. The CDR3 consists of 14 residues. CDR3 sequence (DNA): TGTGCCAGCAGCTTTTTCGGGGGATTCTATGGCTACACCTTC. This codes for CASSFFGGFYGYTF.

The V and J genes are TRBV29-1 and TRBJ1-1; no clear D. Germline assignment: CDR1 SQVTM and CDR2 ANQGSEA. V dropped 5 bases and J dropped 0 bases, with 10 bases sitting between them. The CDR3 is made up of 13 amino acids. The CDR3 loop reads CSVMRLLNTEAFF. In DNA form, the CDR3 reads TGCAGCGTTATGAGGCTTTTGAACACTGAAGCTTTCTTT.

The V and J genes are TRBV11-2 and TRBJ2-1; 9 positions agree with TRBD1. V was pared by 5 bases and J by 5 bases, with 10 bases of the junction left unmatched. The CDR3 runs 16 residues. CDR1 and CDR2 (germline): SGHAT, FQNNGV. This CDR3 is CASSRFGDRANNEQFF. CDR3 nucleotide sequence: TGTGCCAGCAGCCGGTTTGGGGACAGGGCTAACAATGAGCAGTTCTTC.

This clone has only one observation. V gene TRBV29-1 combines with J gene TRBJ1-3; D is ambiguous. CDR3 length: 13 residues. Trimming pared 7 bases from V and 2 bases from J, leaving 12 bases between. Germline-derived CDR1 and CDR2 are SQVTM and ANQGSEA. The CDR3 loop is CSAQRGPGNTIYF. For the CDR3, the DNA is TGCAGCGCCCAACGAGGGCCTGGAAACACCATATATTTT.

Concerning this clone: A read error may account for a junction end that differs from germline. The rearrangement joins TRBV7-7 to TRBJ1-6; D ambiguous. There are 13 residues in the CDR3. CDR1 is SSHAT, CDR2 FNYEAQ, per germline (reference sequence). The CDR3 region is CASSLGRGSPLHF. The CDR3 DNA reads TGTGCTAGCAGCTTAGGACGGGGTTCACCCCTCCACTTT.

The rearrangement links TRBV6-5 to TRBJ2-7, with 9 bases that match TRBD1. The CDR3 consists of 13 residues. Germline loops: CDR1 MNHEY, CDR2 SVGAGI. V was pared by 7 bases and J by 12 bases, with 13 bases of the junction left unmatched. The CDR3 spells CASIKGQGLEAYF. In DNA, the CDR3 is TGTGCCAGCATCAAGGGACAGGGTCTTGAAGCGTACTTC.

The chain combines TRBV2 with TRBJ1-6; a possible D gene is TRBD1 (5 bases). Trimming removed 7 bases from V and 2 bases from J, with 9 bases in between. The CDR3 runs to 14 residues. Germline-derived CDR1 and CDR2 are SNHLY and FYNNEI. CDR3 nucleotide sequence: TGTGCCAGCACTTCAGGGCCCTATAATTCACCCCTCCACTTT. This encodes CASTSGPYNSPLHF.

The V and J genes are TRBV12-5 and TRBJ2-2, with a weak D call TRBD2 (5 bases). The CDR3 totals 20 residues. Germline V gene sequence: CDR1 LGHNT, CDR2 FRNRAP. V was cut by 0 bases and J by 6 bases, with 26 bases left in between. The CDR3 spells CASGLVRDGSLGPEAGELFF. For the CDR3, the DNA is TGTGCTAGTGGTTTGGTACGGGATGGGAGTCTAGGGCCAGAGGCCGGGGAGCTGTTTTTT.

This chain joins TRBV11-2 and TRBJ1-2; D might be TRBD1 (6 bases). Trimming removed 1 base at V and 2 bases at J, with 11 bases between. Germline lookup yields CDR1 SGHAT and CDR2 FQNNGV. The length of the CDR3 is 15 residues. The CDR3 DNA reads as TGTGCCAGCAGCTTAGGGCGGGGGCTCAACTATGGCTACACCTTC. Translated: CASSLGRGLNYGYTF. The full variable domain, rest sourced from reference TRBV11-2 and TRBJ1-2, is EAGVAQSPRYKIIEKRQSVAFWCNPISGHATLYWYQQILGQGPKLLIQFQNNGVVDDSQLPKDRFSAERLKGVDSTLKIQPAKLEDSAVYLCASSLGRGLNYGYTFGSGTRLTVV.

J is TRBJ2-2 and V is TRBV7-8; D is possibly TRBD1 (6 bases). CDR1 is SGHVS, CDR2 FQNEAQ, per germline. There are 16 residues in the CDR3. Trimming shortened V by 1 base and J by 3 bases, and 12 bases separated the two germline ends. CDR3 bases: TGTGCCAGCAGCTTAGTCGGCAGGGGTTACACCGGGGAGCTGTTTTTT. Translation: CASSLVGRGYTGELFF.

The V gene is TRBV2, the J gene TRBJ1-5; D is uncertain. Trimming pared 7 bases from V and 6 bases from J, leaving 13 bases between. The germline V gene has CDR1 SNHLY and CDR2 FYNNEI. The CDR3 has 13 residues. DNA for the CDR3: TGTGCCAGCACGACACGGCTCCGTCAGCCCCAGCATTTT. It yields the protein CASTTRLRQPQHF.

This clone was counted only a few times. The V and J genes are TRBV30 and TRBJ2-2; weak D call: TRBD2 (6 bases). Per germline, CDR1 GTSNPN and CDR2 SVGIG (reference sequence). This CDR3 contains 15 residues. With 1 base removed from V and 4 bases from J, the gap between germline ends came to 13 bases. For the CDR3, the DNA is TGTGCCTGGAGTGAAGGAGGGATGAGCACCGGGGAGCTGTTTTTT. Protein: CAWSEGGMSTGELFF.

The chain links TRBV6-2 or TRBV6-3 to TRBJ2-3; TRBD2 matches at 10 bases. After removal of 1 base from V and 4 bases from J, the junction contained 5 bases not matched to a gene. CDR1 is MNHEY, CDR2 SVGEGT, per germline. This CDR3 region has 16 residues. The DNA of the CDR3 is TGTGCCAGCAGTTACTACCTAGCGGGGGCCGCAGATACGCAGTATTTT. Its protein is CASSYYLAGAADTQYF.

Only one count was recorded for this clone. V is TRBV24-1 and J is TRBJ1-3; D gene unclear. The length of the CDR3 is 12 residues. Germline-derived CDR1 and CDR2 are KGHDR and SFDVKD. V was shortened by 4 bases and J by 3 bases, with 3 bases between the two germline ends. The CDR3 nucleotides are TGTGCCACCAGTGACCGTGGAAACACCATATATTTT. Translating gives CATSDRGNTIYF.

This clone was detected only once. DNA of the CDR3: TGTGCCAGCAGCCAGCTCGACGAGCAGTACTTC. This translates into CASSQLDEQYF. The chain uses TRBV6-2 or TRBV6-3 and TRBJ2-7; D ambiguous. The CDR3 runs 11 residues. Looked up from germline, CDR1 is MNHEY and CDR2 is SVGEGT. V was shortened by 6 bases and J by 5 bases, with 8 bases between the two germline ends.

The rearrangement uses TRBV30 and TRBJ1-1; 7 bases are shared with TRBD1. V lost 5 bases and J lost 5; bases outside the gene matches: 11. The CDR3 consists of 14 residues. CDR1 GTSNPN and CDR2 SVGIG come from the germline V gene (reference sequence). CDR3 in amino acids: CAWATGTEATEAFF. The CDR3, as DNA: TGTGCCTGGGCGACCGGGACAGAGGCTACTGAAGCTTTCTTT. The full variable domain, completed using reference TRBV30 and TRBJ1-1, is SQTIHQWPATLVQPVGSPLSLECTVEGTSNPNLYWYRQAAGRGLQLLFYSVGIGQISSEVPQNLSASRPQDRQFILSSKKLLLSDSGFYLCAWATGTEATEAFFGQGTRLTVV.

V usage is TRBV5-1 and J usage is TRBJ2-5; tentative D call: TRBD1 (5 bases). CDR3 length: 13 amino acids. The V end lost 7 bases, the J end lost 5 bases, and 15 bases lay between the germline ends. The germline V gene encodes CDR1 SGHRS and CDR2 YFSETQ. DNA for the CDR3: TGCGCCAGCGGAACTCAGGGTTGGGAGACCCAGTACTTC. Its protein product is CASGTQGWETQYF.

This clone appeared once. The CDR3 sequence is CASSQGTSRKSNEQFF. CDR3 DNA sequence: TGCGCCAGCAGCCAAGGGACTAGCAGAAAGTCCAATGAGCAGTTCTTC. The V call is TRBV4-1, the J call TRBJ2-1; 8 bases match TRBD2. Germline V lookup: CDR1 MGHRA, CDR2 YSYEKL. V gave up 1 base and J gave up 6 bases; unmatched junction bases: 8. The CDR3 sequence is 16 residues long.

This rearrangement joins TRBV2 to TRBJ2-3; a weak D match, TRBD2 (6 bases). Trimming shortened V by 6 bases and J by 4 bases, and 11 bases separated the two germline ends. The CDR3 runs 13 residues. CDR1 and CDR2 (germline): SNHLY, FYNNEI. The CDR3 loop is CASSFGLSDTQYF. As DNA, the CDR3 is TGTGCCAGCAGCTTTGGACTATCAGATACGCAGTATTTT.

The rearrangement uses TRBV3-1 (or the pseudogene TRBV3-2) and TRBJ1-4; a possible D gene is TRBD1 (5 bases). CDR1 and CDR2 from the germline V gene are LGHDT and YNNKEL (reference sequence). V was clipped by 1 base and J by 2 bases, with 14 bases between them. CDR3 length: 17 residues. This CDR3 reads CASSQGWGGATNEKLFF. Here the CDR3 DNA reads TGTGCCAGCAGCCAAGGGTGGGGGGGAGCGACTAATGAAAAACTGTTTTTT.

V gene TRBV5-1 combines with J gene TRBJ1-3, with D uncertain. The CDR3 runs 15 residues. Germline lookup yields CDR1 SGHRS and CDR2 YFSETQ. V gave up 4 bases and J gave up 8 bases, with 19 bases separating them. The CDR3 DNA sequence: TGCGCCAGCAGCCGCATACCTCAACCGGGAGACACCATATATTTT. It yields the protein CASSRIPQPGDTIYF.